What follows are 2 T cell receptor beta chains derived from one specimen sequenced in a study of identical twins' blood T cells. Each CDR3 protein gets one entry after TCRdb re-called the 5' RACE reads with MiXCR. In the table there are hundreds of thousands of distinct CDR3 sequences, about 28% of which are singletons. The specimen sequenced was PBMCs. Every receptor here comes from a woman aged 18-55 years in good health.

The rearrangement links TRBV6-5 to TRBJ2-7; no reliable D call. The CDR3 contains 14 residues. CDR1 is MNHEY, CDR2 SVGAGI, per germline. Trimming stripped 1 base from V and 2 bases from J, with 9 bases between. In DNA, the CDR3 is TGTGCCAGCAGTTACTACGCAAAAGCCTACGAGCAGTACTTC. Translating it yields CASSYYAKAYEQYF.

This clonotype has only a few counts. The J gene is TRBJ2-2, the V gene TRBV9; D unresolved. CDR1 is SGDLS and CDR2 is YYNGEE in the germline V gene. The ends were cut back, 3 bases at V and 2 bases at J, with 17 bases in the middle. There are 17 residues in the CDR3. CDR3 nucleotide sequence: TGTGCCAGCAGCGCCCCATGGAAAAGGCCAAACACCGGGGAGCTGTTTTTT. Protein: CASSAPWKRPNTGELFF.